This is a list of T cell receptor beta chains from one sample in a study of CD8+CD57+ T cells in acquired aplastic anemia. Each CDR3 protein gets one entry after TCRdb re-called the reads with MiXCR. The sample consists of about 240,000 distinct CDR3 sequences, around half of them appearing once. Sequences were obtained from sorted CD4+, CD8+, or CD8+CD57+ T cells (not recorded which) from PBMCs. These receptors came from a human donor with aplastic anemia. Both conserved end residues are part of each CDR3. The D gene is left open where the match is weak. Where a row states a size, it is once, few, many or the class of an expanded clone; other rows omit it.

TRBV6-6	TRBJ2-3	TRBD2	-	CASSTPGLAETDTQYF	TGTGCCAGCAGTACCCCGGGACTAGCGGAAACAGATACGCAGTATTTT
TRBV2	TRBJ2-1	-	-	CASRPTGTNEQFF	TGTGCCAGCAGGCCCACAGGGACCAATGAGCAGTTCTTC
TRBV2	TRBJ2-5	TRBD2	few	CASSEGGAQYF	TGTGCCAGCAGTGAGGGGGGGGCCCAGTACTTC
TRBV12-3/TRBV12-4	TRBJ1-6	-	many	CASRTGQHYNSPLHF	TGTGCCAGCAGGACCGGACAGCACTATAATTCACCCCTCCACTTT
TRBV2	TRBJ1-4	TRBD1	-	CASTRDRDEKLFF	TGTGCCAGCACTAGGGACAGGGATGAAAAACTGTTTTTT
TRBV12-5	TRBJ2-7	-	many	CASSQNTVVDEQYF	TGTGCTAGTAGCCAAAACACGGTAGTGGACGAGCAGTACTTC
TRBV9	TRBJ1-1	-	-	CASSQDLGRLNTEAFF	TGTGCCAGCAGCCAAGATCTGGGACGGCTGAACACTGAAGCTTTCTTT
TRBV15	TRBJ2-2	-	medium-sized	CATSRERGDTGELFF	TGTGCCACCAGCAGAGAAAGGGGGGACACCGGGGAGCTGTTTTTT
TRBV29-1	TRBJ2-7	-	-	CSSYSYTIDGFYEQYF	TGCAGCAGTTACTCGTATACAATCGATGGGTTTTACGAGCAGTACTTC
TRBV4-3	TRBJ1-1	-	many	CASSQDYGPGEAFF	TGCGCCAGCAGCCAAGATTACGGGCCGGGGGAAGCTTTCTTT
TRBV7-8	TRBJ2-1	-	many	CASRGYGDNEQFF	TGTGCCAGCAGGGGTTACGGGGACAATGAGCAGTTCTTC
TRBV11-3	TRBJ2-1	-	many	CASSLERREQFF	TGTGCCAGCAGCTTAGAGAGGCGCGAGCAGTTCTTC
TRBV25-1	TRBJ1-1	-	few	CASRFKANTEAFF	TGTGCCAGCAGGTTTAAAGCGAACACTGAAGCTTTCTTT
TRBV19	TRBJ2-2	TRBD2	many	CASSIRLAGSGELFF	TGTGCCAGTAGTATCCGACTAGCGGGAAGCGGGGAGCTGTTTTTT
TRBV9	TRBJ2-1	TRBD1	-	CASSPTGGTYNEQFF	TGTGCCAGCAGCCCGACAGGGGGCACCTACAACGAGCAGTTCTTC
TRBV7-9	TRBJ2-7	-	few	CASSSTPTSYEQYF	TGTGCCAGCAGCTCCACTCCAACATCCTACGAGCAGTACTTC
TRBV2	TRBJ2-1	TRBD2	-	CASSLSGETAFF	TGTGCCAGCAGTCTTAGCGGGGAGACAGCGTTCTTC
TRBV2	TRBJ1-6	TRBD1	-	CASSGDRLIRSPLHF	TGTGCCAGCAGCGGGGACAGGCTAATCCGCTCACCCCTCCACTTT
TRBV5-4	TRBJ2-3	-	-	CASILPTTESNTDTQYF	TGTGCCAGCATCTTACCGACGACAGAGTCAAACACAGATACGCAGTATTTT
TRBV7-9	TRBJ2-1	-	many	CASSLASTYNEQFF	TGTGCCAGCAGCTTAGCTTCTACCTACAATGAGCAGTTCTTC
TRBV20-1	TRBJ2-3	-	-	CSARQTGTSTDTQYF	TGCAGTGCTAGACAAACCGGGACTAGCACAGATACGCAGTATTTT
TRBV4-3	TRBJ1-2	-	many	CASSQDFGGSYGYTF	TGCGCCAGCAGCCAAGATTTCGGGGGTTCCTATGGCTACACCTTC
TRBV20-1	TRBJ1-6	-	-	CSASRSEAPLHF	TGCAGTGCTTCTCGTTCCGAGGCGCCCCTCCACTTT
TRBV27	TRBJ2-7	TRBD2	-	CASSYGLDYEQYF	TGTGCCAGCAGCTACGGACTAGACTACGAGCAGTACTTC
TRBV20-1	TRBJ2-1	TRBD2	many	CSASGRSYEQFF	TGCAGTGCTAGCGGGAGGTCCTATGAGCAGTTCTTC
TRBV7-4	TRBJ1-5	-	-	CASSLGVQGRSQPQHF	TGTGCCAGCAGCTTAGGGGTTCAAGGGCGGAGTCAGCCCCAGCATTTT
TRBV12-5	TRBJ2-7	TRBD1	few	CASGWDRAYEQYF	TGTGCTAGTGGTTGGGACAGGGCCTACGAGCAGTACTTC
TRBV27	TRBJ2-1	-	many	CASGRGDEQFF	TGTGCCAGCGGACGAGGGGATGAGCAGTTCTTC
TRBV29-1	TRBJ1-2	TRBD1	-	CSAITQGYDGYTF	TGCAGCGCCATAACACAGGGGTACGATGGCTACACCTTC
TRBV7-9	TRBJ1-2	-	few	CASSSIFSRDYGYTF	TGTGCCAGCAGCTCAATATTCTCGCGGGACTATGGCTACACCTTC
TRBV7-2	TRBJ2-7	-	-	CAWSYRGGKDEQYF	TGTGCCTGGAGTTACAGGGGGGGTAAGGACGAGCAGTACTTC
TRBV7-3	TRBJ2-3	TRBD2	many	CASSLAGASGDTQYF	TGTGCCAGCAGTTTAGCGGGAGCTTCGGGAGATACGCAGTATTTT
TRBV12-3/TRBV12-4	TRBJ1-2	-	many	CASSADLYGYTF	TGTGCCAGCAGCGCGGATCTCTATGGCTACACCTTC